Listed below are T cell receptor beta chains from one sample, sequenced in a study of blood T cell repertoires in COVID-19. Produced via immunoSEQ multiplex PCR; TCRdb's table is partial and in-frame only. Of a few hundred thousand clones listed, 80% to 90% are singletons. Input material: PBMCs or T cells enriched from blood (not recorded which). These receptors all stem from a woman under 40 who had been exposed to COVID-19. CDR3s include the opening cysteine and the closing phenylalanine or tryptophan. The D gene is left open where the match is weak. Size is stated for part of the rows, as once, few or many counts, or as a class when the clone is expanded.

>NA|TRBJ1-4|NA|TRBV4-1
TGCGCCAGCAGCTTGAACGAGGGTGAAAAACTGTTTTTT
CASSLNEGEKLFF
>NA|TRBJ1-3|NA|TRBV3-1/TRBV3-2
TGTGCCAGCAGCCAACCCTGGACACTTGGAAACACCATATATTTT
CASSQPWTLGNTIYF
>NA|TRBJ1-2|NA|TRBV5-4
TGTGCCAGCAGCTTGGGACAAGCTAACTATGGCTACACCTTC
CASSLGQANYGYTF
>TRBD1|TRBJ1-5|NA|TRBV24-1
TGTGCCACCAGTGAACCTACAGGGGACAATCAGCCCCAGCATTTT
CATSEPTGDNQPQHF
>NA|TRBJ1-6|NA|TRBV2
TGTGCCAGCAGTGGTGGCAAGGGGAATTCACCCCTCCACTTT
CASSGGKGNSPLHF
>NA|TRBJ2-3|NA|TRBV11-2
TGTGCCAGCAGCCCCGCGGTAGATACGCAGTATTTT
CASSPAVDTQYF
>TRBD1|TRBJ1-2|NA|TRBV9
TGTGCCAGCAGCGTAGAACAGGGGGCGCTCTATGGCTACACCTTC
CASSVEQGALYGYTF
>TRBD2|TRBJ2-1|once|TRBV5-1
TGCGCCAGCAGCGATGGGACTAGCGGGGGGCCCGGGGATGAGCAGTTCTTC
CASSDGTSGGPGDEQFF
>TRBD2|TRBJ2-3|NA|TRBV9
TGTGCCAGCAGCCCGAGCGGGGGGGTTACAGATACGCAGTATTTT
CASSPSGGVTDTQYF
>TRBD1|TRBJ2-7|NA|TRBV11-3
TGTGCCAGCAGCGCCGGGACAGCAAACGAGCAGTACTTC
CASSAGTANEQYF
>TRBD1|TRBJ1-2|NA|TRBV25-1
TGTGCCAGCAGGCTTACAGGGGGCGCGGACTATGGCTACACCTTC
CASRLTGGADYGYTF
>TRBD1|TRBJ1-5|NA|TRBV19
TGTGCCAGTAGTACATCCCGGGACAGGGTATTCGGCAATCAGCCCCAGCATTTT
CASSTSRDRVFGNQPQHF
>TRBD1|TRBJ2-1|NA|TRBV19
TGTGCCAGTAGTGCGACAGGGTCAGCGAACAATGAGCAGTTCTTC
CASSATGSANNEQFF
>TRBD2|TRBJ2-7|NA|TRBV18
TGTGCCAGCTCACCCCGGGGACTAGCGGGGGGCCCGCAATTCTACGAGCAGTACTTC
CASSPRGLAGGPQFYEQYF
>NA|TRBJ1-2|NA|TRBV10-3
TGTGCCATCAGTGAAGGACATTGCGATGGCTACACCTTC
CAISEGHCDGYTF
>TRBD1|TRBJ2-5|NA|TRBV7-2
TGTGCCAGCAGCCAGGATCATGGGGGCCAGGGGGCCCAGTACTTC
CASSQDHGGQGAQYF
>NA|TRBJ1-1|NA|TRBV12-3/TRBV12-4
TGTGCCAGCAGTCCGACAGTCACTGAAGCTTTCTTT
CASSPTVTEAFF
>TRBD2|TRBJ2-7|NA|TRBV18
TGTGCCAGCACCCCTAGCGGGGGGGCCATCTACGAGCAGTACTTC
CASTPSGGAIYEQYF
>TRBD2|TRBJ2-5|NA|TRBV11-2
TGTGCCAGCAGCTGGGGGACTAGCGGACAAGAGACCCAGTACTTC
CASSWGTSGQETQYF
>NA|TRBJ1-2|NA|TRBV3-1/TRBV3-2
TGTGCCAGCAGACCTCATACGACAGCGAACTATGGCTACACCTTC
CASRPHTTANYGYTF
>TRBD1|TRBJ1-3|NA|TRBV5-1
TGCGCCAGCAGCCAACAGGGGTTAAGGTCTGGAAACACCATATATTTT
CASSQQGLRSGNTIYF
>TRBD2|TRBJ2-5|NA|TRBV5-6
TGTGCCAGCAGCTCCCGGGGGGTTGAAGGCCAAGAGACCCAGTACTTC
CASSSRGVEGQETQYF
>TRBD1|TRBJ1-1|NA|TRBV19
TGTGCCAGTATCAACAGGGGGCGAAACACTGAAGCTTTCTTT
CASINRGRNTEAFF
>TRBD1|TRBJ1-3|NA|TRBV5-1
TGCGCCAGCACCTTAACCGACAGGGGATCCGGAAACACCATATATTTT
CASTLTDRGSGNTIYF
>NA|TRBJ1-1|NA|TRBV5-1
TGCGCCAGCAGCTTGCAGGGATCGCACACTGAAGCTTTCTTT
CASSLQGSHTEAFF
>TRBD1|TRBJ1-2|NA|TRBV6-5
TGTGCCAGCAGGGGGAGGGGACAGGGCTATGGCTACACCTTC
CASRGRGQGYGYTF